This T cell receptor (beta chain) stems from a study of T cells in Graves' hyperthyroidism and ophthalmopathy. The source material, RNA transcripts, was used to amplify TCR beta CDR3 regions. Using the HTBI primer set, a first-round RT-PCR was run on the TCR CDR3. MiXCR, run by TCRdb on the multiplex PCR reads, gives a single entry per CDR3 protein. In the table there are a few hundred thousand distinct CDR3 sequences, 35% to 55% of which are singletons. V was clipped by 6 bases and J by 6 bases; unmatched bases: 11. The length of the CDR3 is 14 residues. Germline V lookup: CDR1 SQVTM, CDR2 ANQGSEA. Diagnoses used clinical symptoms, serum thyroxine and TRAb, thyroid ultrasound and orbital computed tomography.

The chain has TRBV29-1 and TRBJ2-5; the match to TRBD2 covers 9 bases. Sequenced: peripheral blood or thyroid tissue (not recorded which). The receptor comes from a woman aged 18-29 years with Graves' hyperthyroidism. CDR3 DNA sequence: TGCAGCGTCCGCAGACTAGCGGTCATGAAGACCCAGTACTTC. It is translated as CSVRRLAVMKTQYF.